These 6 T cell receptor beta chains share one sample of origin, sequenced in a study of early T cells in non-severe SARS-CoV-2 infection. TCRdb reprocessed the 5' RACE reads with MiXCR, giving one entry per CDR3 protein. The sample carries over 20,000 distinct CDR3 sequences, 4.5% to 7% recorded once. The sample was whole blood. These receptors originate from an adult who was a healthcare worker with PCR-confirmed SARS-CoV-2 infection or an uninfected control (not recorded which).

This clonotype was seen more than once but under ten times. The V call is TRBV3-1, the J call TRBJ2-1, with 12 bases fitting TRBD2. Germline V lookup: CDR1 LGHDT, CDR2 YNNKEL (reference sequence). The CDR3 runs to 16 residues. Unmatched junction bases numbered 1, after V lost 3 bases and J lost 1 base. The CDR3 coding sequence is TGTGCCAGCAGCCATGGACTAGCGGGGTCCTACAATGAGCAGTTCTTC. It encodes CASSHGLAGSYNEQFF.

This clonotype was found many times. The CDR3 DNA reads TGTGCCAGCAGCTTGACAGGAAGGGGGTCACCCCTCCACTTT. Amino acid sequence: CASSLTGRGSPLHF. This chain links TRBV11-2 with TRBJ1-6; D perhaps matches TRBD1 (6 bases). Germline V CDR1 and CDR2: SGHAT, FQNNGV. Deletions cut 3 bases from V and 10 bases from J, with 13 bases between. The CDR3 length is 14 residues.

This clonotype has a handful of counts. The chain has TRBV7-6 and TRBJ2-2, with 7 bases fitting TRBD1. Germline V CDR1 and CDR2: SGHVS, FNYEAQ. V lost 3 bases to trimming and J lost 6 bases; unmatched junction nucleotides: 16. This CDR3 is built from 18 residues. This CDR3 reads CASSFRRSDRVAAGELFF. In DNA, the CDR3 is TGTGCCAGCAGCTTTCGGCGCTCCGACAGGGTTGCCGCCGGGGAGCTGTTTTTT. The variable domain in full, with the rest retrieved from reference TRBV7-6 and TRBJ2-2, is GAGVSQSPRYKVTKRGQDVALRCDPISGHVSLYWYRQALGQGPEFLTYFNYEAQQDKSGLPNDRFSAERPEGSISTLTIQRTEQRDSAMYRCASSFRRSDRVAAGELFFGEGSRLTVL.

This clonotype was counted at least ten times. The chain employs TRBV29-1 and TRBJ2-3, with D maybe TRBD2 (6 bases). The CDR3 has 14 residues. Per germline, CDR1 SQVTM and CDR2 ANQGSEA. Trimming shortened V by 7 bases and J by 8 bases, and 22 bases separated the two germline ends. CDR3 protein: CSAASQGEAGTQYF. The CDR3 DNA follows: TGCAGCGCTGCGTCTCAAGGGGAAGCGGGTACGCAGTATTTT.

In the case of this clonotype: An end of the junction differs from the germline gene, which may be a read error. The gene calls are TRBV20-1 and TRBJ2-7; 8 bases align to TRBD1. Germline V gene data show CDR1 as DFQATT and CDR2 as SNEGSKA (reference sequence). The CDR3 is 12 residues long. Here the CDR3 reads CSAGDRTYKQYF. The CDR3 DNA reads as TGCAGTGCTGGGGACAGGACCTACAAGCAGTACTTC.

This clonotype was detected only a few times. This CDR3 reads CASSNTGLGNQPQHF. The CDR3 coding sequence is TGTGCCAGTAGTAACACAGGGCTTGGCAATCAGCCCCAGCATTTT. The chain couples TRBV19 to TRBJ1-5; D perhaps matches TRBD1 (6 bases). Germline values: CDR1 LNHDA, CDR2 SQIVND (reference sequence). V was cut by 4 bases and J by 2 bases, with 12 bases left in between. The CDR3 consists of 15 residues.